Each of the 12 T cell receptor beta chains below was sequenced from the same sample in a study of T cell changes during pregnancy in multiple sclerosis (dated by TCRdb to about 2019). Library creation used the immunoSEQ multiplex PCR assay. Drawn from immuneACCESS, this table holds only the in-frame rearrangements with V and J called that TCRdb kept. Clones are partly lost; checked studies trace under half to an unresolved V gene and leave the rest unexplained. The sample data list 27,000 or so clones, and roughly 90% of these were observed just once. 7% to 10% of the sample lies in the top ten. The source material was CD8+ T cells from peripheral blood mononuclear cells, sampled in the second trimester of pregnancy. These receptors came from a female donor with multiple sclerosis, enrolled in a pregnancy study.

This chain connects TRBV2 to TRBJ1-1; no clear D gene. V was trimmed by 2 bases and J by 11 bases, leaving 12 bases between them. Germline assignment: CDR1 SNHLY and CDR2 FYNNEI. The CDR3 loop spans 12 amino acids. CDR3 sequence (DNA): TGTGCCAGCAGTGAATTAGCCCCGCGGGCTTTCTTT. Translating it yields CASSELAPRAFF.

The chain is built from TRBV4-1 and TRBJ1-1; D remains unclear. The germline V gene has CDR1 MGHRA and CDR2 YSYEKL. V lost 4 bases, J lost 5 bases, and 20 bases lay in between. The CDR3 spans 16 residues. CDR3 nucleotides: TGCGCCAGCAGCCTCGGACCCCCAGGAGGAGGAACTGAAGCTTTCTTT. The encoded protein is CASSLGPPGGGTEAFF.

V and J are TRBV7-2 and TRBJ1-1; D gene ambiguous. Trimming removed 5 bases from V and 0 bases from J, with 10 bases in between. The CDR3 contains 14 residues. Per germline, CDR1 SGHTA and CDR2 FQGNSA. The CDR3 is CASSPRLLNTEAFF. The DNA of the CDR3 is TGTGCCAGCAGCCCCCGTCTTTTGAACACTGAAGCTTTCTTT.

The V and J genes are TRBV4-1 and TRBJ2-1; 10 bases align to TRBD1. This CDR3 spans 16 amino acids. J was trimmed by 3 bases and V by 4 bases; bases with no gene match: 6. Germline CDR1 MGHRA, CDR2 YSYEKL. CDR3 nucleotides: TGCGCCAGCAGCCGCACCGGGACAGGGGACTACAATGAGCAGTTCTTC. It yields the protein CASSRTGTGDYNEQFF.

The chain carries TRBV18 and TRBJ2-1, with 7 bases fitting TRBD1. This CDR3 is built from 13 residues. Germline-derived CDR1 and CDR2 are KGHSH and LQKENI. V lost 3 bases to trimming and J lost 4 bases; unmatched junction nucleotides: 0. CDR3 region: CASSPGQYNEQFF. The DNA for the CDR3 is TGTGCCAGCTCACCGGGACAGTACAATGAGCAGTTCTTC.

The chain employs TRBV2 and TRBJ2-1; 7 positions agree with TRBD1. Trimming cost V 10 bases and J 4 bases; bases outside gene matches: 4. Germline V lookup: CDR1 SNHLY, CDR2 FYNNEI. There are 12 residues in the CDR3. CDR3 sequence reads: CAISGGYNEQFF. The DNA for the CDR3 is TGTGCCATCTCAGGGGGTTACAATGAGCAGTTCTTC.

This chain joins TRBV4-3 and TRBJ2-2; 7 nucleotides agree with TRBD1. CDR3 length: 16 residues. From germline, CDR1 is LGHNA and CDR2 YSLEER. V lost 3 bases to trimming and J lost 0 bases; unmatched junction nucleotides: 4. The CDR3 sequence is CASSQFRGTNTGELFF. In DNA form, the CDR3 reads TGCGCCAGCAGCCAGTTCAGGGGGACGAACACCGGGGAGCTGTTTTTT.

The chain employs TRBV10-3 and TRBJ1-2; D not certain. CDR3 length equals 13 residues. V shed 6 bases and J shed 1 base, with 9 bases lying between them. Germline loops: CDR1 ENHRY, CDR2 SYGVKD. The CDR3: CAISLDGNYGYTF. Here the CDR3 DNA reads TGTGCCATCAGCCTAGACGGTAACTATGGCTACACCTTC.

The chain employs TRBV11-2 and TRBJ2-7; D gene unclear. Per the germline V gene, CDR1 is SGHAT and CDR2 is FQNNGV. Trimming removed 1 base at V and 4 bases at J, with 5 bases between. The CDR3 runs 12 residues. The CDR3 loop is CASSLVYYEQYF. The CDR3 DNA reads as TGTGCCAGCAGCTTAGTTTATTACGAGCAGTACTTC.

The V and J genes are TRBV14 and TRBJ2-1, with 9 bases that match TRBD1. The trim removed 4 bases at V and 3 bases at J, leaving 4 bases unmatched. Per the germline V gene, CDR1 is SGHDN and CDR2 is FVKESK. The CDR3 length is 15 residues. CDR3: CASSLGQGIYNEQFF. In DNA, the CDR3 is TGTGCCAGCAGCCTAGGACAGGGGATCTACAATGAGCAGTTCTTC.

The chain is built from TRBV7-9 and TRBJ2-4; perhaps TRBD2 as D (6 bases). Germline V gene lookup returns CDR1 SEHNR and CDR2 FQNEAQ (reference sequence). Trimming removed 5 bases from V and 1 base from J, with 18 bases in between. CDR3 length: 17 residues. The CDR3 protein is CASSPGGGAEAKNIQYF. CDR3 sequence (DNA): TGTGCCAGCAGCCCCGGAGGAGGGGCTGAGGCCAAAAACATTCAGTACTTC.

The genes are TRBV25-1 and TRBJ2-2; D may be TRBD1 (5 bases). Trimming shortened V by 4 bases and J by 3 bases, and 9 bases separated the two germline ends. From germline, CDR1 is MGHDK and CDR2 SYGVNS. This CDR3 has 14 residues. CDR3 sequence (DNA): TGTGCCAGCAGTGGGGGCGTGGACACCGGGGAGCTGTTTTTT. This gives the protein CASSGGVDTGELFF. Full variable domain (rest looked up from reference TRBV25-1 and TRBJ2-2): EADIYQTPRYLVIGTGKKITLECSQTMGHDKMYWYQQDPGMELHLIHYSYGVNSTEKGDLSSESTVSRIRTEHFPLTLESARPSHTSQYLCASSGGVDTGELFFGEGSRLTVL.